The present TCR beta chain was sequenced within a study of blood T cell repertoires in COVID-19. On the study more broadly: Samples of COVID-19 (acute and convalescent) were obtained from the United States, Italy and Spain. From T cells, B-cell-depleted T cells, or PBMCs came the material, which was cDNA or gDNA.

Per the original data handling: Amplification of reference gene primers was used by the study to estimate nucleated cell counts. Generated by immunoSEQ multiplex PCR, the TCRdb table keeps only in-frame clones and is missing some. V and J calls and clone size are copied from that table; D and trimming were computed from the DNA. In the table there are about 300,000 clones, roughly 88% of which are singletons. The sample was peripheral blood. The TCR originated in a woman in her forties or fifties with acute or convalescent COVID-19.

This chain's CDR3 is CASSPVGQGGNTEAFF. CDR3 sequence (DNA): TGTGCCAGCTCACCTGTGGGACAGGGAGGAAACACTGAAGCTTTCTTT. V and J are TRBV18 and TRBJ1-1; 9 bases fit TRBD1. V shed 3 bases and J 2 bases; nucleotides not matched to a gene: 7. The CDR3 spans 16 residues. Germline loops: CDR1 KGHSH, CDR2 LQKENI.